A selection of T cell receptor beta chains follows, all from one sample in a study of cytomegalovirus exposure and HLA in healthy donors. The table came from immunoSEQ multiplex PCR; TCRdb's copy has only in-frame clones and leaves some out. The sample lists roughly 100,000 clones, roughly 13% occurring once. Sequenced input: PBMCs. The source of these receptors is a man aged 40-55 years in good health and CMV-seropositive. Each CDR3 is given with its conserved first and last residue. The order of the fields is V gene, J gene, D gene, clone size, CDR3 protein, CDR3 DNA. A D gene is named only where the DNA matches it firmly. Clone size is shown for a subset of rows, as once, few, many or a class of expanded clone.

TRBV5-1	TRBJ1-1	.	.	CASSPLGNTEAFF	TGCGCCAGCAGCCCACTAGGGAACACTGAAGCTTTCTTT
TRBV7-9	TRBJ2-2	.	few	CASSLDLLTGELFF	TGTGCCAGCAGCTTAGATCTGCTTACAGGGGAGCTGTTTTTT
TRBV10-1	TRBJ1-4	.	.	CASSESSGKEKLFF	TGCGCCAGCAGTGAGTCGTCAGGGAAGGAAAAACTGTTTTTT
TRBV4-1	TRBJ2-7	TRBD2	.	CASSQGLAVSEQYF	TGCGCCAGCAGCCAAGGACTAGCGGTGAGCGAGCAGTACTTC
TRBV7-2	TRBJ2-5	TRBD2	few	CASSQDAGTSGRREYF	TGCGCCAGCAGCCAAGACGCCGGGACTAGCGGCCGACGGGAGTACTTC
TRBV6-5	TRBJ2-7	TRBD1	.	CASIPTGGAHYEQYF	TGTGCCAGCATCCCGACAGGGGGCGCTCATTACGAGCAGTACTTC
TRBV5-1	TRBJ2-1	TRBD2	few	CASSFGGLAGSEQFF	TGCGCCAGCAGCTTCGGGGGACTAGCGGGAAGTGAGCAGTTCTTC
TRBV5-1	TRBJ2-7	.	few	CASSLDARAFYEQYF	TGCGCCAGCAGCTTGGATGCCAGGGCTTTCTACGAGCAGTACTTC
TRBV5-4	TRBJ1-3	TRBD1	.	CASSLDQGDTIYF	TGTGCCAGCAGCTTGGATCAGGGGGACACCATATATTTT
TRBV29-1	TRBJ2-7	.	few	CRAEAQSYEQYF	TGCAGAGCAGAAGCACAGTCCTACGAGCAGTACTTC
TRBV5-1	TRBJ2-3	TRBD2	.	CASSLGLAVTDTQYF	TGCGCCAGCAGCTTGGGACTAGCGGTCACAGATACGCAGTATTTT
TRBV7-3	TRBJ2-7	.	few	CASSRQRGYEQYF	TGTGCCAGCAGCCGCCAAAGGGGTTACGAGCAGTACTTC
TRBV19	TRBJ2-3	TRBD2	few	CASSKLAGSADTQYF	TGTGCCAGTAGTAAGCTAGCGGGGTCGGCAGATACGCAGTATTTT
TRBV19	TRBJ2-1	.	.	CASRVLGGRNEQFF	TGTGCCAGTAGGGTGCTGGGGGGAAGGAATGAGCAGTTCTTC
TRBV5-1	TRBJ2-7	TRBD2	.	CASSLSLAGLYEQYF	TGCGCCAGCAGCTTGAGTCTAGCGGGACTCTACGAGCAGTACTTC
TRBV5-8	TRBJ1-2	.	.	CASSLGPGSYMSYTF	TGTGCCAGCAGCTTGGGCCCCGGGTCCTACATGAGCTACACCTTC
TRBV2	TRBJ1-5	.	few	CASSVSGQTNQPQHF	TGTGCCAGCAGTGTATCCGGACAGACCAATCAGCCCCAGCATTTT
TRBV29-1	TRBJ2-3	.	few	CSVPGTGIGPDTQYF	TGCAGCGTTCCAGGAACAGGGATCGGACCAGATACGCAGTATTTT
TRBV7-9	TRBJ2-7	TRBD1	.	CASSPLTGYDEQYF	TGTGCCAGCAGCCCGTTGACAGGGTATGACGAGCAGTACTTC
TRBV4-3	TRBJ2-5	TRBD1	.	CASSLDRTGWGETRYF	TGCGCCAGCAGCCTCGATCGGACAGGGTGGGGAGAGACCCGGTACTTC
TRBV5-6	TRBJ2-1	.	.	CAISLRRGSNEQFF	TGTGCCATTTCGCTCAGACGGGGGTCCAATGAGCAGTTCTTC
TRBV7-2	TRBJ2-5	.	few	CASSSPGHLRRTQYF	TGTGCCAGCAGCTCCCCCGGACACCTCCGGCGGACCCAGTACTTC
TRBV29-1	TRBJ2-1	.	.	CSTDRVNEQFF	TGCAGCACGGATCGGGTCAATGAGCAGTTCTTC
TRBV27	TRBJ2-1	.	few	CASSTPSGSFNEQFF	TGTGCCAGCTCCACACCAAGCGGCTCATTCAATGAGCAGTTCTTC
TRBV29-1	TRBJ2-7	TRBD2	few	CSVEEVRSGLGYEQYF	TGCAGCGTTGAAGAGGTTCGGTCAGGACTAGGCTACGAGCAGTACTTC
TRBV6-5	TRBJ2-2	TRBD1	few	CASSYPTGGRTGELFF	TGTGCCAGCAGTTACCCGACAGGGGGAAGGACCGGGGAGCTGTTTTTT
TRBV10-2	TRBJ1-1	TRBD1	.	CASSESRQGVEAFF	TGCGCCAGCAGTGAGTCAAGGCAGGGGGTGGAAGCTTTCTTT
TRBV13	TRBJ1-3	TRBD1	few	CASSYRGLGGNTIYF	TGTGCCAGCAGCTACAGGGGGCTCGGTGGAAACACCATATATTTT
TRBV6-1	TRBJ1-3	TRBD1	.	CASERDRFENTIYF	TGTGCCAGCGAGCGGGACAGGTTTGAAAACACCATATATTTT
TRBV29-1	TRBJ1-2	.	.	CSATGETNYGYTF	TGCAGCGCGACGGGGGAAACTAACTATGGCTACACCTTC
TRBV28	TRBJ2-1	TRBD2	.	CASSLSGGYNEQFF	TGTGCCAGCAGTTTATCGGGGGGGTACAATGAGCAGTTCTTC
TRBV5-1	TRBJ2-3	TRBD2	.	CASSLASGRTTDTQYF	TGCGCCAGCAGCTTGGCCAGCGGGAGGACCACAGATACGCAGTATTTT
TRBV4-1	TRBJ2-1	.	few	CASSQDLVRGTGYNEQFF	TGCGCCAGCAGCCAAGATCTGGTCCGGGGGACGGGATACAATGAGCAGTTCTTC
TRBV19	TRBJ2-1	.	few	CASSIDSGAAGNEQFF	TGTGCCAGTAGTATAGATAGCGGAGCCGCTGGCAATGAGCAGTTCTTC
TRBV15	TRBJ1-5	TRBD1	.	CATSGQGARQPQHF	TGTGCCACCTCTGGACAGGGGGCCCGGCAGCCCCAGCATTTT
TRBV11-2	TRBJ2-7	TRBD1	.	CASSFSGGSYEQYF	TGTGCCAGCAGCTTCTCAGGGGGCTCGTACGAGCAGTACTTC
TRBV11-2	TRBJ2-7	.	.	CASSSAYEQYF	TGTGCCAGCAGCTCGGCCTACGAGCAGTACTTC
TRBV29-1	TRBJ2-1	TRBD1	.	CSVGQGGDNEQFF	TGCAGCGTCGGACAGGGGGGGGACAATGAGCAGTTCTTC
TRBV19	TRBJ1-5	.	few	CASTPQLGNQPQHF	TGTGCCAGTACCCCTCAACTGGGCAATCAGCCCCAGCATTTT
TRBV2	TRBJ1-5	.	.	CASSSRVGSNQPQHF	TGTGCCAGCTCGTCGAGGGTTGGGAGCAATCAGCCCCAGCATTTT
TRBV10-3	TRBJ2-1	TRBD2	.	CAISTPGLAGYNEQFF	TGTGCCATCAGTACACCGGGACTAGCGGGATACAATGAGCAGTTCTTC
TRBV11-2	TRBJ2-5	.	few	CASSSLVGIQETQYF	TGTGCCAGCAGCTCACTGGTCGGGATCCAAGAGACCCAGTACTTC
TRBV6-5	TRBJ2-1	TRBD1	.	CASKKQGAVFYEQFF	TGTGCCAGCAAAAAACAGGGGGCCGTTTTCTATGAGCAGTTCTTC
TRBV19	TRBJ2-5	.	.	CASSILASETQYF	.
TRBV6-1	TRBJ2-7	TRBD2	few	CASSERPSGRVRGYEQYF	TGTGCCAGCAGTGAAAGGCCTAGCGGGAGAGTCAGAGGTTACGAGCAGTACTTC